This TCR beta chain was recovered during a study of cytomegalovirus exposure and HLA in healthy donors. At the level of the study: There were nearly 120 million unique TCR beta sequences, drawn from about 190 million T cells, in an earlier analysis.

PCR amplification relied on 60 Vbeta primers (plus 13 Jbeta primers). Using immunoSEQ multiplex PCR, the repertoire was profiled, and TCRdb retains in-frame clones only, with some absent. The repertoire has about 59,000 clones, about 69% of them found once; the top ten carry 6.8%. Sequencing was performed on PBMCs. The sequence derives from a man aged 30 to 45 in good health and CMV-seropositive.

CDR3 DNA sequence: TGCGCCAGCAGCTGGGTACCAGGTGTGAACACTGAAGCTTTCTTT. Its translation: CASSWVPGVNTEAFF. The V and J genes are TRBV5-1 and TRBJ1-1; D remains ambiguous. CDR3 size: 15 residues. V shed 3 bases and J shed 0 bases, with 12 bases lying between them. Germline CDR1 and CDR2: SGHRS and YFSETQ.